The TCR beta chain described here comes from a study of response to subunit inactivated influenza vaccine. TCRdb redid the calling of the RT-PCR reads with MiXCR, one entry per CDR3 protein. The profile covers 500,000 to 550,000 distinct CDR3 sequences, with less than 25% appearing a single time and 2.5% to 3% taken by the ten largest. In germline, CDR1 is SEHNR, CDR2 FQNEAQ (reference sequence). V lost 1 base to trimming and J lost 4 bases; unmatched junction nucleotides: 5. The CDR3 length is 16 residues. The table lists this clonotype with a few counts. The same specimen was also included in a second study, on T cells expressing NK-cell markers. In that study: cDNA encoding TCR beta was synthesized via 5'RACE template switching incorporating UMIs. Several experiments employed an anti-gamma-delta TCR antibody to confine sorting to alpha-beta TCR T cells.

Sample: CD4+ T cells sorted from PBMCs, taken about 11 days after vaccination. The chain uses TRBV7-9 and TRBJ1-5, with 9 positions matching TRBD1. The clonotype was recovered from a man aged 50 to 59 who received an inactivated influenza vaccine. CDR3 loop: CASSLVGQGLNQPQHF. The CDR3 nucleotides are TGTGCCAGCAGCTTAGTTGGACAGGGGTTAAATCAGCCCCAGCATTTT. Together with reference TRBV7-9 and TRBJ1-5, the CDR3 gives the full variable domain: DTGVSQNPRHKITKRGQNVTFRCDPISEHNRLYWYRQTLGQGPEFLTYFQNEAQLEKSRLLSDRFSAERPKGSFSTLEIQRTEQGDSAMYLCASSLVGQGLNQPQHFGDGTRLSIL.